Sequencing of this T cell receptor beta chain was carried out in a study of cytomegalovirus exposure and HLA in healthy donors. Study as a whole: A preliminary data release comprised tens of millions of unique TCRs obtained from HLA-typed donors. Findings and caveats of the study: Earlier results showed most TCR beta V segments being productive about 87% or about 30% of the time. The classifier was said to identify cytomegalovirus status with high specificity and sensitivity.

60 Vbeta and 13 Jbeta primers were used in PCR. The repertoire was sequenced with immunoSEQ multiplex PCR; TCRdb's copy has only in-frame clones and lacks some. The sample holds some 180,000 clones; more than 65% are singletons and the top ten take about 3%. Germline-derived CDR1 and CDR2 are SGHTA and FQGTGA. V was pared by 2 bases and J by 5 bases, with 15 bases of the junction left unmatched. CDR3 size: 18 residues. A word on this clone: Its antigen is undetermined.

This TCR derives from a man aged 35 to 55 in good health and CMV-seropositive. V is TRBV7-3 and J is TRBJ1-2, with TRBD1 matching 9 bases. Material: PBMCs. This CDR3 reads CASSLSAPGTGKGYGYTF. As DNA, the CDR3 is TGTGCCAGCAGCTTATCCGCCCCCGGGACAGGGAAGGGATATGGCTACACCTTC.